The T cell receptor beta chain described here comes from a study of T cells in Graves' hyperthyroidism and ophthalmopathy. TCR beta CDR3 regions were amplified from RNA transcripts. A first-round RT-PCR of the TCR CDR3 used the HTBI primer set. In TCRdb, the multiplex PCR reads were re-called with MiXCR into one record per CDR3 protein. The table lists about 360,000 distinct CDR3 sequences, about 13% of them singletons. This clonotype has at least ten counts. V lost 0 bases, J lost 11 bases, and 10 bases lay in between. This CDR3 has 11 residues. CDR1 is GTSNPN, CDR2 SVGIG, per germline (reference sequence).

This TCR was sampled from a woman aged 18-29 years with Graves' hyperthyroidism. The genes are TRBV30 and TRBJ1-1; D uncertain. Sequenced sample: blood. CDR3 nucleotide sequence: TGTGCCTGGAGTGTAGGCCGTTGGGCTTTCTTT. Protein product: CAWSVGRWAFF.